The rows below give T cell receptor beta chains drawn from one sample of a study of Ad26.COV2.S vaccination and SARS-CoV-2 variants. Data came from immunoSEQ multiplex PCR; TCRdb stores just in-frame clones and leaves some out. The sample records some 350,000 clones, 70% to 90% being singletons. Sample: peripheral blood, taken in a trial of Ad26.COV2.S vaccine versus placebo. The receptor set was obtained from a person between 18 and 59 years old who received the Ad26.COV2.S COVID-19 vaccine or a placebo. Both conserved end residues are part of each CDR3. Each record gives: V gene, D gene, J gene, clone size, CDR3 DNA, CDR3 protein. The D gene is left open where the match is weak. Clone size appears in some rows only: once, few, many, or a class for an expanded clone.

v_call: TRBV19
d_call: NA
j_call: TRBJ2-2
clone_size: NA
cdr3_nt: TGTGCCAGTTCCCCAGCCGCGAACACCGGGGAGCTGTTTTTT
cdr3_aa: CASSPAANTGELFF

v_call: TRBV18
d_call: TRBD1
j_call: TRBJ2-4
clone_size: NA
cdr3_nt: TGTGCCAGCTCACCGGACAGGGGGCGTAAAAACATTCAGTACTTC
cdr3_aa: CASSPDRGRKNIQYF

v_call: TRBV4-3
d_call: TRBD1
j_call: TRBJ1-1
clone_size: NA
cdr3_nt: TGCGCCAGCAGCCAACTGACAGGGGGCGGCACTGAAGCTTTCTTT
cdr3_aa: CASSQLTGGGTEAFF

v_call: TRBV7-9
d_call: NA
j_call: TRBJ1-2
clone_size: once
cdr3_nt: TGTGCCAGCAGCTTACCTTTCGGATATGGCTACACCTTC
cdr3_aa: CASSLPFGYGYTF

v_call: TRBV4-3
d_call: NA
j_call: TRBJ1-1
clone_size: NA
cdr3_nt: TGCGCCAGCAGCTCTCAATTAAACACTGAAGCTTTCTTT
cdr3_aa: CASSSQLNTEAFF

v_call: TRBV6-2/TRBV6-3
d_call: TRBD2
j_call: TRBJ2-1
clone_size: NA
cdr3_nt: TGTGCCAGCAGCCTCAAGCGGGAGGGCCACGATGAGCAGTTCTTC
cdr3_aa: CASSLKREGHDEQFF

v_call: TRBV5-1
d_call: TRBD2
j_call: TRBJ2-3
clone_size: NA
cdr3_nt: TGCGCCAGCACAAGGACTAGCGGGAGCACAGATACGCAGTATTTT
cdr3_aa: CASTRTSGSTDTQYF

v_call: TRBV5-4
d_call: TRBD1
j_call: TRBJ1-1
clone_size: once
cdr3_nt: TGTGCCAGCAGCTTCGGACAGGGGGCCACTGAAGCTTTCTTT
cdr3_aa: CASSFGQGATEAFF

v_call: TRBV6-2/TRBV6-3
d_call: TRBD2
j_call: TRBJ2-3
clone_size: NA
cdr3_nt: TGTGCCAGCAGTTACCCGGGACTAGCGGGAGGATGGGCAGATACGCAGTATTTT
cdr3_aa: CASSYPGLAGGWADTQYF

v_call: TRBV27
d_call: NA
j_call: TRBJ2-7
clone_size: NA
cdr3_nt: TGTGCCAGCAGTCCAAACCAGGGGAGGGAGCAGTACTTC
cdr3_aa: CASSPNQGREQYF

v_call: TRBV5-4
d_call: TRBD2
j_call: TRBJ2-5
clone_size: NA
cdr3_nt: TGTGCCAGCAGCCACCGAGCGGGGGGAGAAGAGACCCAGTACTTC
cdr3_aa: CASSHRAGGEETQYF

v_call: TRBV7-2
d_call: NA
j_call: TRBJ2-7
clone_size: NA
cdr3_nt: TGTGCCAGCAGCCTACCCCCCGGGTTC
cdr3_aa: CASSLPPGF

v_call: TRBV3-1/TRBV3-2
d_call: NA
j_call: TRBJ2-2
clone_size: NA
cdr3_nt: TGTGCCAGCAGCCAAGGGGGACCCTCCTCCACCGGGGAGCTGTTTTTT
cdr3_aa: CASSQGGPSSTGELFF

v_call: TRBV12-5
d_call: TRBD2
j_call: TRBJ2-5
clone_size: NA
cdr3_nt: TGTGCTAGTGGTTCAGGACTAGCGGGGCAACAAGAGACCCAGTACTTC
cdr3_aa: CASGSGLAGQQETQYF

v_call: TRBV5-1
d_call: TRBD1
j_call: TRBJ1-4
clone_size: NA
cdr3_nt: TGCGCCAGCAGCGAAACAGGGGGTTCTAATGAAAAACTGTTTTTT
cdr3_aa: CASSETGGSNEKLFF

v_call: TRBV30
d_call: NA
j_call: TRBJ1-2
clone_size: NA
cdr3_nt: TGTGCCTGGATGAAGTTAAGATATGGCTACACCTTC
cdr3_aa: CAWMKLRYGYTF

v_call: TRBV11-3
d_call: TRBD2
j_call: TRBJ2-5
clone_size: NA
cdr3_nt: TGTGCCAGCAGCTTAGCGGGGGGGCAAGAGACCCAGTACTTC
cdr3_aa: CASSLAGGQETQYF

v_call: TRBV7-2
d_call: NA
j_call: TRBJ2-2
clone_size: few
cdr3_nt: TGTGCCAGCAGCTTATGGGTGAGGGCCATCACCGGGGAGCTGTTTTTT
cdr3_aa: CASSLWVRAITGELFF

v_call: TRBV9
d_call: NA
j_call: TRBJ2-1
clone_size: NA
cdr3_nt: TGTGCCAGCAGCGTAGGACCCCATGGTTACAATGAGCAGTTCTTC
cdr3_aa: CASSVGPHGYNEQFF

v_call: TRBV12-3/TRBV12-4
d_call: NA
j_call: TRBJ1-2
clone_size: NA
cdr3_nt: TGTGCCAGCAGTTTGAACAATAAAGGCTACACCTTC
cdr3_aa: CASSLNNKGYTF

v_call: TRBV7-9
d_call: NA
j_call: TRBJ1-2
clone_size: NA
cdr3_nt: TGTGCCAGTGGATTGGGGGGAACCGGTGGCTACACCTTC
cdr3_aa: CASGLGGTGGYTF

v_call: TRBV18
d_call: NA
j_call: TRBJ2-7
clone_size: few
cdr3_nt: TGTGCCAGCTCACCTATTCAGGGAAACTACGAGCAGTACTTC
cdr3_aa: CASSPIQGNYEQYF